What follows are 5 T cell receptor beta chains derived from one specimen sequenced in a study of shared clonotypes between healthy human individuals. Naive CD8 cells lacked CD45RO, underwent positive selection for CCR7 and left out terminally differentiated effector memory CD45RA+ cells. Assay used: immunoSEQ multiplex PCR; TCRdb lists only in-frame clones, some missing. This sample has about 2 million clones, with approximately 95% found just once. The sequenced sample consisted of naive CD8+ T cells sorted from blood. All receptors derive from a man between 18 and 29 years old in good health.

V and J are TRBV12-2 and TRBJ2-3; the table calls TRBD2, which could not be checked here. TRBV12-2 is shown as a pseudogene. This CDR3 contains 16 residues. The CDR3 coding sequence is TGTGCAAGTCGCTTAGCTCGGGCGGGGGGTATGGATACGCAGTATTTT. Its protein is CASRLARAGGMDTQYF.

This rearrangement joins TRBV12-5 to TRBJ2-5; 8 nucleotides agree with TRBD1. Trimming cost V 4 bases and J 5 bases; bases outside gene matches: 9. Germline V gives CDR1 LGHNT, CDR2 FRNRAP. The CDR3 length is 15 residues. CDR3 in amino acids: CASGSPGQGWETQYF. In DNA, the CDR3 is TGTGCTAGTGGTTCTCCCGGACAGGGTTGGGAGACCCAGTACTTC.

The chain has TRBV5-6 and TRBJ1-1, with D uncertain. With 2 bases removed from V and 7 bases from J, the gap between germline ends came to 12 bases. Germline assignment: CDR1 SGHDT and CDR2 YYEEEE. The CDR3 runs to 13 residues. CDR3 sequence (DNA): TGTGCCAGCAGCTTCGGAACCCTTATTGAAGCTTTCTTT. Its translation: CASSFGTLIEAFF.

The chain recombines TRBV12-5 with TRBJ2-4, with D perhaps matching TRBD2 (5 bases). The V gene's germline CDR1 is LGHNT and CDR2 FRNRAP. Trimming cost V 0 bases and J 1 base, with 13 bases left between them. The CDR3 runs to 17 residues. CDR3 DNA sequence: TGTGCTAGTGGTTTGGTAGGATCTAGGGAGGCCAAAAACATTCAGTACTTC. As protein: CASGLVGSREAKNIQYF.

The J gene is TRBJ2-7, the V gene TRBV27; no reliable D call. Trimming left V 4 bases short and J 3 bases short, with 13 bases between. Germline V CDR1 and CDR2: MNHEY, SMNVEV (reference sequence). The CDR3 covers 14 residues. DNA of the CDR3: TGTGCCAGCAGTTCTACGCAAGGTTTCTACGAGCAGTACTTC. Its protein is CASSSTQGFYEQYF.